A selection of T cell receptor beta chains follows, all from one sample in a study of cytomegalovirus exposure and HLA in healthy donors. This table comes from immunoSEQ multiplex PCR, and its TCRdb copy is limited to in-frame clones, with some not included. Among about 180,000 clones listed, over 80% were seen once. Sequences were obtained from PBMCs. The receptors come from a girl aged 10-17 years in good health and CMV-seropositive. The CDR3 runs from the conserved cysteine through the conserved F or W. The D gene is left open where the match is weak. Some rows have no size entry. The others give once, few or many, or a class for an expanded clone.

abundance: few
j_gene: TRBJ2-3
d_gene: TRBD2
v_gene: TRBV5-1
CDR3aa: CASSLGLAGADTQYF
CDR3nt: TGCGCCAGCAGCTTGGGACTAGCGGGAGCAGATACGCAGTATTTT

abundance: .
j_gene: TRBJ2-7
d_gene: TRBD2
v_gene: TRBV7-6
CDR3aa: CASSLEIAGDEQYF
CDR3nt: TGTGCCAGCAGCTTAGAGATAGCGGGAGACGAGCAGTACTTC

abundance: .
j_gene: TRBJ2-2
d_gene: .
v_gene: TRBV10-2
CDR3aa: CASSEWAGNTGELFF
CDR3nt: TGCGCCAGCAGTGAGTGGGCGGGGAACACCGGGGAGCTGTTTTTT

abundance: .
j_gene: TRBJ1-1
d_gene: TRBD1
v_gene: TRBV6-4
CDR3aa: CASRADRVGNEAFF
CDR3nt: TGTGCCAGCAGGGCCGACAGGGTCGGAAATGAAGCTTTCTTT

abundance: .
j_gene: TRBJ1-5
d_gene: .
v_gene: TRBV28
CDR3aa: CASSLLGVQPQHF
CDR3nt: TGTGCCAGCAGTTTATTAGGGGTCCAGCCCCAGCATTTT

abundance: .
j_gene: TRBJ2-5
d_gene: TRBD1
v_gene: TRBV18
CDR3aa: CASSPITTGGRETQYF
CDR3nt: TGTGCCAGCTCACCTATAACGACAGGGGGCCGGGAGACCCAGTACTTC

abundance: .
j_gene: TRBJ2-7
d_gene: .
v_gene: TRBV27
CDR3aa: CASSFRYFYEQYF
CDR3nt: TGTGCCAGCAGTTTCCGGTACTTCTACGAGCAGTACTTC

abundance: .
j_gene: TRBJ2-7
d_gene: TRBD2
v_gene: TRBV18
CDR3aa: CASSPTNPSGSYEQYF
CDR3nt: TGTGCCAGCTCACCAACGAATCCTAGCGGATCTTACGAGCAGTACTTC

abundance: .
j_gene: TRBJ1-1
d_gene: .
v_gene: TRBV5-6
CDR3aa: CASTFLRARTEAFF
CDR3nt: TGTGCCAGCACCTTTCTGAGGGCAAGGACTGAAGCTTTCTTT

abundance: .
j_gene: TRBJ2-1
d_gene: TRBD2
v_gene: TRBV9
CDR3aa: CASSVDSGTSGRDEQFF
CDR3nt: TGTGCCAGCAGCGTGGACTCCGGGACTAGCGGGAGAGATGAGCAGTTCTTC

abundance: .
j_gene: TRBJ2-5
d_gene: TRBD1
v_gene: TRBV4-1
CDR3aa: CASSSTQGQSQETQYF
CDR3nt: TGCGCCAGCAGCTCCACCCAGGGACAGTCCCAAGAGACCCAGTACTTC

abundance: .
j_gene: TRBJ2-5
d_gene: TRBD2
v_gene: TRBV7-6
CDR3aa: CASSRLAGGQAETQYF
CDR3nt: TGTGCCAGCAGCCGCCTAGCGGGAGGGCAGGCAGAGACCCAGTACTTC

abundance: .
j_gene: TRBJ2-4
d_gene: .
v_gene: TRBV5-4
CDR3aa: CASSYSTGTPKNIQYF
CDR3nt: TGTGCCAGCAGCTATTCGACTGGGACTCCCAAAAACATTCAGTACTTC

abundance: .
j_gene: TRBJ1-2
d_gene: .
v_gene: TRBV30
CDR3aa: CAWSLGARGYTF
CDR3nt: TGTGCCTGGAGCCTGGGGGCGAGGGGCTACACCTTC

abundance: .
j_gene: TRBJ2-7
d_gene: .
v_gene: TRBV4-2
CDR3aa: CASSRDRRDTYEQYF
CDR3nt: TGTGCCAGCAGCCGAGACCGGCGGGATACCTACGAGCAGTACTTC

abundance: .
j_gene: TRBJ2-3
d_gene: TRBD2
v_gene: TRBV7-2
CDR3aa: CASSLAVAGADTQYF
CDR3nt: TGTGCCAGCAGCTTGGCCGTAGCGGGAGCAGATACGCAGTATTTT

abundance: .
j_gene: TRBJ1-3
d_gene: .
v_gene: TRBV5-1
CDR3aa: CASSLDGARGNTIYF
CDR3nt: TGCGCCAGCAGCTTGGATGGGGCGAGAGGAAACACCATATATTTT

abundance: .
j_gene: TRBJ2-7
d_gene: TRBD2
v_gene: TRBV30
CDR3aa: CAWREGTRLYF
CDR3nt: TGTGCCTGGCGGGAGGGGACTAGACTGTACTTC

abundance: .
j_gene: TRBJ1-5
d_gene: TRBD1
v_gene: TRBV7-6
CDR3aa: CASSLGDRNQPQHF
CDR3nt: TGTGCCAGCAGCTTAGGGGACAGAAATCAGCCCCAGCATTTT

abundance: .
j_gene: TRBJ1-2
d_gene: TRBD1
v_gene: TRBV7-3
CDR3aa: CASSLNRGFNYGYTF
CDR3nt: TGTGCCAGCAGCCTAAACAGGGGTTTTAACTATGGCTACACCTTC

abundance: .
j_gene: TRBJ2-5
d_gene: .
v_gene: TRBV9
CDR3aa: CASSVGSRQETQYF
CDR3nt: TGTGCCAGCAGCGTCGGGTCCCGGCAAGAGACCCAGTACTTC

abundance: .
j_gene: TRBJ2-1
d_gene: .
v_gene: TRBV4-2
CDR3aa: CASSLQGSIEQFF
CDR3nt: TGTGCCAGCAGTCTACAAGGGAGTATTGAGCAGTTCTTC

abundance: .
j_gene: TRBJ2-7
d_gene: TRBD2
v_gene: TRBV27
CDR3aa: CASSSSGSPPYEQYF
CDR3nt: TGTGCCAGCAGTTCTAGCGGGAGCCCCCCCTACGAGCAGTACTTC

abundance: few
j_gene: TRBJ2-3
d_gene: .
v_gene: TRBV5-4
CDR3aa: CASSLYVTDTQYF
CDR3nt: TGTGCCAGCAGCTTGTATGTCACAGATACGCAGTATTTT

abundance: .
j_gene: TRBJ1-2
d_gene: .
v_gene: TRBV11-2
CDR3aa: CASSLVGGASGYTF
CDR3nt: TGTGCCAGCAGCTTAGTGGGGGGGGCCAGTGGCTACACCTTC

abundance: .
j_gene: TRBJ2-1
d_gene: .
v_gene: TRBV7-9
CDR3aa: CASSSFKGATYNEQFF
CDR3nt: TGTGCCAGCAGCTCCTTTAAAGGGGCCACCTACAATGAGCAGTTCTTC

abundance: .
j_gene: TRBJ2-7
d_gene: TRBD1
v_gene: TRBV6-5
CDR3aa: CASSRRTGGYEQYF
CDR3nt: TGTGCCAGCAGCCGCCGGACAGGGGGCTACGAGCAGTACTTC

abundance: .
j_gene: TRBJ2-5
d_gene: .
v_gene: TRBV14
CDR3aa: CASSQHNPRETQYF
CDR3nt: TGTGCCAGCAGCCAACACAACCCTAGGGAGACCCAGTACTTC

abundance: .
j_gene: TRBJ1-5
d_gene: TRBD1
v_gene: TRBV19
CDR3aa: CASSIDRGRNQPQHF
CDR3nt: TGTGCCAGTAGTATCGACAGGGGACGCAATCAGCCCCAGCATTTT

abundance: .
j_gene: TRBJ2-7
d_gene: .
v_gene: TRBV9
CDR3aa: CASSDPGGLSSYEQYF
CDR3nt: TGTGCCAGCAGCGACCCGGGCGGGCTGAGCTCCTACGAGCAGTACTTC

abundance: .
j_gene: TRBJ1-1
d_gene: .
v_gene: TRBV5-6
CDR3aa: CASSFVRGRGGANTEAFF
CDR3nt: TGTGCCAGCAGCTTTGTTCGCGGCAGGGGAGGGGCGAACACTGAAGCTTTCTTT

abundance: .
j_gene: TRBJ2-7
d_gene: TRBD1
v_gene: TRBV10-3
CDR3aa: CAISGDRVPYEQYF
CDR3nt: TGTGCCATCAGCGGGGACAGGGTGCCCTACGAGCAGTACTTC

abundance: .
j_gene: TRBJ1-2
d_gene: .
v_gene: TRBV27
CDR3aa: CASKGGTGWGSGYTF
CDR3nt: TGTGCCAGCAAGGGGGGGACGGGCTGGGGGTCGGGCTACACCTTC

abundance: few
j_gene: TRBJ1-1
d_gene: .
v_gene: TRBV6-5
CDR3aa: CASSYSFRETEAFF
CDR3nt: TGTGCCAGCAGTTACTCGTTTCGAGAAACTGAAGCTTTCTTT

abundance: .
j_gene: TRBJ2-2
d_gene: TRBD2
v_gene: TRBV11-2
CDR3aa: CASSFPGLAGENTGELFF
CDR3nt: TGTGCCAGCAGCTTCCCGGGACTAGCGGGAGAGAACACCGGGGAGCTGTTTTTT

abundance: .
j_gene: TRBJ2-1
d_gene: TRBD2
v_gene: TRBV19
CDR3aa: CASSRRLAGGNEQFF
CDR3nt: TGTGCCAGTAGTAGACGACTAGCGGGAGGCAATGAGCAGTTCTTC

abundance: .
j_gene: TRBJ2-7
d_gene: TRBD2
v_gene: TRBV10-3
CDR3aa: CAISVLAGVAYEQYF
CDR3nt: TGTGCCATCAGTGTTCTAGCGGGAGTGGCCTACGAGCAGTACTTC

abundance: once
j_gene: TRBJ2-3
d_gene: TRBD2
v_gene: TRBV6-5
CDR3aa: CASSYGATSGRDTQYF
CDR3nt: TGTGCCAGCAGTTACGGGGCGACTAGCGGGCGGGATACGCAGTATTTT

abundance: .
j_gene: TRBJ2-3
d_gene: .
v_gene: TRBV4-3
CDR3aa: CASSQGPPRQGTDTQYF
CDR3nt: TGCGCCAGCAGCCAAGGACCCCCGCGACAGGGCACAGATACGCAGTATTTT

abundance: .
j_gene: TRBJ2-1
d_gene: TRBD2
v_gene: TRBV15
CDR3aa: CATNFRGGDNEQFF
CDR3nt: TGTGCCACCAACTTCCGCGGGGGGGACAATGAGCAGTTCTTC

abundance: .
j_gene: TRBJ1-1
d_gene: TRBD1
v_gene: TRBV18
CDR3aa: CASSAGTVNTEAFF
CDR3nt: TGTGCCAGCTCAGCGGGGACAGTGAACACTGAAGCTTTCTTT

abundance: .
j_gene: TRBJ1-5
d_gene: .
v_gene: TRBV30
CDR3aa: CAWSDFSGSQPQHF
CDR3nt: TGTGCCTGGAGTGACTTTTCGGGAAGTCAGCCGCAGCATTTT

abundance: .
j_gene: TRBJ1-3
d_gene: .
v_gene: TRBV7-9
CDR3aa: CASSLVSKQGAGNTIYF
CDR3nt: TGTGCCAGCAGCTTAGTCTCGAAACAGGGAGCGGGAAACACCATATATTTT

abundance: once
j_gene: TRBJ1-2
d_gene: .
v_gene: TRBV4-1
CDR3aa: CASSQEPGPNYGYTF
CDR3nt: TGCGCCAGCAGCCAAGAGCCAGGGCCAAACTATGGCTACACCTTC

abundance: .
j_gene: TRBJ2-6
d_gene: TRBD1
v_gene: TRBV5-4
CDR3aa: CASRSGRTGGDSGANVLTF
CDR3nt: TGTGCCAGCAGGTCAGGGCGGACAGGGGGTGACTCTGGGGCCAACGTCCTGACTTTC

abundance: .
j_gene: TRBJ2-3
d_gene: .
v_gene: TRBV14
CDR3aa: CASSPGQLLTDTQYF
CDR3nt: TGTGCCAGCAGTCCCGGACAGCTTCTCACAGATACGCAGTATTTT

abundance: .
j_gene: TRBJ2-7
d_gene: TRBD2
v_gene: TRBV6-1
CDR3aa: CASKGLAAFEQYF
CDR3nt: TGTGCCAGTAAGGGACTAGCGGCTTTCGAGCAGTACTTC

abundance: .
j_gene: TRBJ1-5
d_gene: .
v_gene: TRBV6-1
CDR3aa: CASSEANTVPGQPQHF
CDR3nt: TGTGCCAGCAGTGAAGCGAACACGGTCCCGGGACAGCCCCAGCATTTT

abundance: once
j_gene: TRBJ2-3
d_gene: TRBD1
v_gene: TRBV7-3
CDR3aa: CASSLRQGSTDTQYF
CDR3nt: TGTGCCAGCAGCTTACGACAGGGGAGCACAGATACGCAGTATTTT

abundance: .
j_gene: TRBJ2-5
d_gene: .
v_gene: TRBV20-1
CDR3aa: CSARLQETQYF
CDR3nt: TGCAGTGCGAGGTTGCAAGAGACCCAGTACTTC

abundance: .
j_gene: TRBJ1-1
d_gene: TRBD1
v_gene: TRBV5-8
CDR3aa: CASSLPGQGWTEAFF
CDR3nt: TGTGCCAGCAGCTTACCGGGACAGGGATGGACTGAAGCTTTCTTT

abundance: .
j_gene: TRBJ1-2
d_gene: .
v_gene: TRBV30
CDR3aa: CAWSVQRDYGYTF
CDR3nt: TGTGCCTGGAGTGTGCAGAGGGACTATGGCTACACCTTC

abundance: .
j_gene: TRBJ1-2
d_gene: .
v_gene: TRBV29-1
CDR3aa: CSVFFLGRESYGTGDRYTF
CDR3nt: TGCAGCGTATTTTTTCTCGGACGTGAATCGTATGGGACTGGAGATCGCTACACCTTC

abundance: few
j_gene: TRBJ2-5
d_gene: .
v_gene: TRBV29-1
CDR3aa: CSVEDWQGSIETQYF
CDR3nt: TGCAGCGTTGAAGATTGGCAGGGTTCTATAGAGACCCAGTACTTC